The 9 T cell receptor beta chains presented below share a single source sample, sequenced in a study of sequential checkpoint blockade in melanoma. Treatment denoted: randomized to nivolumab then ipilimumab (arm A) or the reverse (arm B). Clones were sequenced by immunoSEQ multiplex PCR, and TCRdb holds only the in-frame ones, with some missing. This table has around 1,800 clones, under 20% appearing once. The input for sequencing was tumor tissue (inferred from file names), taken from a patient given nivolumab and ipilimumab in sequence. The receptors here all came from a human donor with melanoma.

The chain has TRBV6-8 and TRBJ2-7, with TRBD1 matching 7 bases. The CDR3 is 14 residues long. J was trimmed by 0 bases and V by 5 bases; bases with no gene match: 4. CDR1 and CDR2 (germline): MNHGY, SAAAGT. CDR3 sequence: CASSRGRVSYEQYF. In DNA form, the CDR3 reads TGTGCCAGCAGTAGGGGGCGGGTCTCCTACGAGCAGTACTTC.

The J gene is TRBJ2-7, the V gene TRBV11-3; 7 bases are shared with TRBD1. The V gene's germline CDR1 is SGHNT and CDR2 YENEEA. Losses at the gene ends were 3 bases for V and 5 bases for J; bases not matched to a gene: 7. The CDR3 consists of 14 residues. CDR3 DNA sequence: TGTGCCAGCAGCTTGACAGGGTTCTTCGACGAGCAGTACTTC. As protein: CASSLTGFFDEQYF.

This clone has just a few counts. The CDR3 loop is CASSAFRDRGTDTQYF. In DNA form, the CDR3 reads TGTGCCAGCAGTGCGTTCCGGGACAGGGGCACAGATACGCAGTATTTT. This chain joins TRBV6-8 and TRBJ2-3; 9 bases match TRBD1. Per the germline V gene, CDR1 is MNHGY and CDR2 is SAAAGT. J was trimmed by 1 base and V by 5 bases; bases with no gene match: 7. The CDR3 extends over 16 amino acids.

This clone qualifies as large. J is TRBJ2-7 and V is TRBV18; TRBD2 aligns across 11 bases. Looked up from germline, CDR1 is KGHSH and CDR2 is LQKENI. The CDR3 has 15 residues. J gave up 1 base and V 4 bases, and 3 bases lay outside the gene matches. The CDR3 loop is CASSQRLAGSYEQYF. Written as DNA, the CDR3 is TGTGCCAGCTCACAAAGACTAGCGGGGTCCTACGAGCAGTACTTC.

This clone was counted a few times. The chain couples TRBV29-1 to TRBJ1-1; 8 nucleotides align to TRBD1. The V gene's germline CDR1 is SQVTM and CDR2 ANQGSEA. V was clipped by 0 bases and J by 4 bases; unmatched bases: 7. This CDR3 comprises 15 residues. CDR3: CSVEDLDRESTEAFF. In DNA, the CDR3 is TGCAGCGTTGAAGACCTGGACAGGGAGAGCACTGAAGCTTTCTTT.

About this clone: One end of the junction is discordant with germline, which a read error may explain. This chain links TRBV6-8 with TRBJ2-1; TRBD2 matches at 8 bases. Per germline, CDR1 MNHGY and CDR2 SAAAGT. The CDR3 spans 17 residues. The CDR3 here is CAISYQGVGLGQNEQFF. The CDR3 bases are TGTGCCATCAGTTACCAGGGCGTGGGACTAGGACAGAATGAGCAGTTCTTC.

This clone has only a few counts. CDR3 in amino acids: CASSQGGIEAFF. The CDR3 bases are TGTGCCAGCAGCCAAGGGGGCATTGAAGCTTTCTTT. This chain uses TRBV14 with TRBJ1-1, with D possibly matching TRBD1 (5 bases). The V gene's germline CDR1 is SGHDN and CDR2 FVKESK. Trimming took off 1 base at V and 7 bases at J, with 7 bases between the two ends. CDR3 length: 12 amino acids.

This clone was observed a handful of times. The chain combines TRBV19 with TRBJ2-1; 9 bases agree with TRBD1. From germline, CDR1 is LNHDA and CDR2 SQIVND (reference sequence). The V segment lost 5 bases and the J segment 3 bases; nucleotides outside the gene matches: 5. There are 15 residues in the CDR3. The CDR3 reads CASSPGTGNYNEQFF. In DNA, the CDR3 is TGTGCCAGTAGTCCCGGGACAGGGAACTACAATGAGCAGTTCTTC. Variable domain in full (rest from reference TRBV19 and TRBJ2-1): DGGITQSPKYLFRKEGQNVTLSCEQNLNHDAMYWYRQDPGQGLRLIYYSQIVNDFQKGDIAEGYSVSREKKESFPLTVTSAQKNPTAFYLCASSPGTGNYNEQFFGPGTRLTVL.

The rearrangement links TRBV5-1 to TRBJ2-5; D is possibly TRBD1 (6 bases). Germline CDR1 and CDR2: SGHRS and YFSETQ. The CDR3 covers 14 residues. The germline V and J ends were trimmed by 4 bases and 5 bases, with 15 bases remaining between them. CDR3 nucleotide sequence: TGCGCCAGCAGCGACGTACAGGGTGGGGAGACCCAGTACTTC. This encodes CASSDVQGGETQYF. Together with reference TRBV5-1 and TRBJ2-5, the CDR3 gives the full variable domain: KAGVTQTPRYLIKTRGQQVTLSCSPISGHRSVSWYQQTPGQGLQFLFEYFSETQRNKGNFPGRFSGRQFSNSRSEMNVSTLELGDSALYLCASSDVQGGETQYFGPGTRLLVL.